This T cell receptor beta chain was recovered during a study of CD8 T cells in ankylosing spondylitis. This clonotype was seen only a few times. What it binds is not known. The CDR3 has 16 amino acids. Germline-derived CDR1 and CDR2 are SGHRS and YFSETQ. J lost 1 base, V lost 1 base, and 4 bases had no gene match. Notes on the study in general: A motif of eight or nine highly homologous TCR beta variants was seen as apparently characteristic of ankylosing spondylitis blood. Researchers report that disease-linked clones proved CD8+ and relatively rare in peripheral blood. Disease-linked clones reportedly showed significant enrichment in matched ankylosing spondylitis synovial fluid. In synovial fluid and blood from reactive arthritis, some motif variants were previously reported.

It was by quantitative 5'-RACE with molecular barcodes that TCR beta libraries were made. From the 5' RACE reads, TCRdb called clonotypes with MiXCR, one entry per CDR3 protein. The data contain 800,000 to 900,000 distinct CDR3 sequences, 12% of them seen just once; the ten biggest clones take up under 0.6%. Material for sequencing was blood, either unsorted or a sorted T cell fraction (not recorded which). This receptor was identified in a male donor with ankylosing spondylitis. J is TRBJ2-2 and V is TRBV5-1; 7 nucleotides line up with TRBD1. CDR3 DNA sequence: TGCGCCAGCAGCTTGCTGGGGACAGAGAACACCGGGGAGCTGTTTTTT. Encoded protein: CASSLLGTENTGELFF.